A selection of T cell receptor beta chains follows, all from one sample in a study of blood T cell repertoires in COVID-19. The method was immunoSEQ multiplex PCR; TCRdb's version includes in-frame clones alone and lacks a portion of them. The sample yields some 150,000 clones, about 87% seen once. The sample taken for sequencing was peripheral blood. The origin of the receptors is a woman aged 45 to 65 with acute or convalescent COVID-19. Both conserved end residues are part of each CDR3. D genes are given only for firm matches. Size is stated for part of the rows, as once, few or many counts, or as a class when the clone is expanded.

d_call: TRBD2
j_call: TRBJ2-7
clone_size: .
cdr3_length: 15
v_call: TRBV14
cdr3_nt: TGTGCCAGCAGCGCCCGACTAGCGGGGACTGGGGAGCAGTACTTC
cdr3_aa: CASSARLAGTGEQYF

d_call: .
j_call: TRBJ2-7
clone_size: .
cdr3_length: 14
v_call: TRBV11-3
cdr3_nt: TGTGCCAGCAGCTCGGACTACCCGCCCTACGAGCAGTACTTC
cdr3_aa: CASSSDYPPYEQYF

d_call: .
j_call: TRBJ1-2
clone_size: .
cdr3_length: 15
v_call: TRBV6-1
cdr3_nt: TGTGCCAGCAGTGAAGGGGTAGGGGAGGCCTATGGCTACACCTTC
cdr3_aa: CASSEGVGEAYGYTF

d_call: TRBD2
j_call: TRBJ2-3
clone_size: once
cdr3_length: 16
v_call: TRBV7-6
cdr3_nt: TGTGCCAGCAGCTTCACAGCGGGGATGGGCACAGATACGCAGTATTTT
cdr3_aa: CASSFTAGMGTDTQYF

d_call: TRBD1
j_call: TRBJ2-1
clone_size: .
cdr3_length: 11
v_call: TRBV24-1
cdr3_nt: TGTGCCAGGGGACAGGGAAATGAGCAGTTCTTC
cdr3_aa: CARGQGNEQFF

d_call: .
j_call: TRBJ2-7
clone_size: .
cdr3_length: 12
v_call: TRBV12-5
cdr3_nt: TGTGCTAGTGGTTCCCGTTCCTACGAGCAGTACTTC
cdr3_aa: CASGSRSYEQYF

d_call: .
j_call: TRBJ2-2
clone_size: once
cdr3_length: 15
v_call: TRBV2
cdr3_nt: TGTGCCAGCAGTTCCGAGGGCTCGAACACCGGGGAGCTGTTTTTT
cdr3_aa: CASSSEGSNTGELFF

d_call: .
j_call: TRBJ1-1
clone_size: .
cdr3_length: 14
v_call: TRBV5-1
cdr3_nt: TGCGCCAGCAGCCCATCGACAGGGAACACTGAAGCTTTCTTT
cdr3_aa: CASSPSTGNTEAFF

d_call: .
j_call: TRBJ2-7
clone_size: .
cdr3_length: 12
v_call: TRBV6-5
cdr3_nt: TGTGCCAGCAGTCCCGACAGATACGAGCAGTACTTC
cdr3_aa: CASSPDRYEQYF

d_call: .
j_call: TRBJ2-7
clone_size: once
cdr3_length: 14
v_call: TRBV5-5
cdr3_nt: TGTGCCAGCAGCTTGGCGGGGAGAACCTACGAGCAGTACTTC
cdr3_aa: CASSLAGRTYEQYF

d_call: .
j_call: TRBJ1-5
clone_size: once
cdr3_length: 15
v_call: TRBV6-5
cdr3_nt: TGTGCCAGCAGTCTCGCCCGGGGGAGCAATCAGCCCCAGCATTTT
cdr3_aa: CASSLARGSNQPQHF

d_call: .
j_call: TRBJ1-2
clone_size: few
cdr3_length: 17
v_call: TRBV19
cdr3_nt: TGTGCCAGTAGTATAGAAGGGGGAATTCCGGGAAGGGACGGCTACACCTTC
cdr3_aa: CASSIEGGIPGRDGYTF

d_call: .
j_call: TRBJ1-5
clone_size: .
cdr3_length: 12
v_call: TRBV19
cdr3_nt: TGTGCCAGCCACATGGGCAATCAGCCCCAGCATTTT
cdr3_aa: CASHMGNQPQHF

d_call: .
j_call: TRBJ2-5
clone_size: .
cdr3_length: 14
v_call: TRBV9
cdr3_nt: TGTGCCAGCAGCCCCCGAACAGGTCAAGAGACCCAGTACTTC
cdr3_aa: CASSPRTGQETQYF

d_call: .
j_call: TRBJ2-5
clone_size: .
cdr3_length: 14
v_call: TRBV7-2
cdr3_nt: TGTGCCAGCAGCTTATCGGTGTCCCAAGAGACCCAGTACTTC
cdr3_aa: CASSLSVSQETQYF

d_call: TRBD1
j_call: TRBJ1-2
clone_size: .
cdr3_length: 15
v_call: TRBV15
cdr3_nt: TGTGCCACCAGCAGAACTCATGCCCTTACAGGGGGACACACCTTC
cdr3_aa: CATSRTHALTGGHTF

d_call: .
j_call: TRBJ2-3
clone_size: .
cdr3_length: 16
v_call: TRBV5-1
cdr3_nt: TGCGCCAGCAGCTCGTCCCTGGGCCGGGGGACAGATACGCAGTATTTT
cdr3_aa: CASSSSLGRGTDTQYF

d_call: .
j_call: TRBJ1-2
clone_size: .
cdr3_length: 16
v_call: TRBV2
cdr3_nt: TGTGCCAGCAGTGAAGCGCGGACATGGAGTAACTATGGCTACACCTTC
cdr3_aa: CASSEARTWSNYGYTF

d_call: .
j_call: TRBJ1-2
clone_size: .
cdr3_length: 15
v_call: TRBV6-1
cdr3_nt: TGTGCCAGCAGTGAATTCCCAGACCCTAGATATGGCTACACCTTC
cdr3_aa: CASSEFPDPRYGYTF

d_call: .
j_call: TRBJ2-2
clone_size: .
cdr3_length: 19
v_call: TRBV7-3
cdr3_nt: TGTGCCAGCAGCTTATTTTTTAGAGGGCAGCCTCAAAACACCGGGGAGCTGTTTTTT
cdr3_aa: CASSLFFRGQPQNTGELFF

d_call: .
j_call: TRBJ1-5
clone_size: .
cdr3_length: 15
v_call: TRBV7-9
cdr3_nt: TGTGCCAGCCGCAGGGCCGGAGCGGGGAATCAGCCCCAGCATTTT
cdr3_aa: CASRRAGAGNQPQHF

d_call: TRBD1
j_call: TRBJ1-2
clone_size: .
cdr3_length: 13
v_call: TRBV6-5
cdr3_nt: TGTGCCAGCAGTCGTGACAGGGCCTATGGCTACACCTTC
cdr3_aa: CASSRDRAYGYTF

d_call: .
j_call: TRBJ1-2
clone_size: .
cdr3_length: 13
v_call: TRBV30
cdr3_nt: TGTGCCTGGAGTGTTATGGAGCTCTATGGCTACACCTTC
cdr3_aa: CAWSVMELYGYTF

d_call: .
j_call: TRBJ1-1
clone_size: few
cdr3_length: 14
v_call: TRBV9
cdr3_nt: TGTGCCAGCAGCGTAGCAGGGGTGATCACTGAAGCTTTCTTT
cdr3_aa: CASSVAGVITEAFF

d_call: .
j_call: TRBJ1-5
clone_size: once
cdr3_length: 9
v_call: TRBV12-3/TRBV12-4
cdr3_nt: TGTGCCAGTGAGGGGCCCCAGCATTTT
cdr3_aa: CASEGPQHF

d_call: TRBD2
j_call: TRBJ2-1
clone_size: .
cdr3_length: 14
v_call: TRBV7-2
cdr3_nt: TGTGCCAGCAGCTTCGGACTAGTCTACAATGAGCAGTTCTTC
cdr3_aa: CASSFGLVYNEQFF

d_call: TRBD1
j_call: TRBJ1-2
clone_size: .
cdr3_length: 16
v_call: TRBV3-1/TRBV3-2
cdr3_nt: TGTGCCAGCAGCCAAGATCTACAGGGGAGAAGCTATGGCTACACCTTC
cdr3_aa: CASSQDLQGRSYGYTF

d_call: .
j_call: TRBJ1-5
clone_size: .
cdr3_length: 14
v_call: TRBV3-1/TRBV3-2
cdr3_nt: TGTGCCAGCAGCCAAGATGGAGGGTATCAGCCCCAGCATTTT
cdr3_aa: CASSQDGGYQPQHF

d_call: TRBD1
j_call: TRBJ1-5
clone_size: .
cdr3_length: 15
v_call: TRBV7-9
cdr3_nt: TGTGCCAGCAGCTACGGACAGGGGGTCAATCAGCCCCAGCATTTT
cdr3_aa: CASSYGQGVNQPQHF

d_call: TRBD2
j_call: TRBJ2-7
clone_size: .
cdr3_length: 15
v_call: TRBV30
cdr3_nt: TGTGCCTGGAGTGTAATCTCCAGCGGGAGAAGCGAGCAGTACTTC
cdr3_aa: CAWSVISSGRSEQYF

d_call: TRBD2
j_call: TRBJ2-5
clone_size: .
cdr3_length: 16
v_call: TRBV11-2
cdr3_nt: TGTGCCAGCAGCCCAGGGGGACTAGCGGGTCAAGAGACCCAGTACTTC
cdr3_aa: CASSPGGLAGQETQYF

d_call: .
j_call: TRBJ1-2
clone_size: .
cdr3_length: 13
v_call: TRBV9
cdr3_nt: TGTGCCAGCAGCGTGGGAGGGATTAGTGGCTACACCTTC
cdr3_aa: CASSVGGISGYTF

d_call: TRBD2
j_call: TRBJ2-7
clone_size: .
cdr3_length: 15
v_call: TRBV11-3
cdr3_nt: TGTGCCAGCAGCCCAGGGACTAGCCACTCCTACGAGCAGTACTTC
cdr3_aa: CASSPGTSHSYEQYF